These 18 T cell receptor beta chains came from one sample sequenced in a study of blood T cells in healthy people across ages. A J-beta primer mix and a sample-barcoded 5' primer were used in a second PCR of about 7 to 11 cycles. Each CDR3 protein is one row after TCRdb ran MiXCR on the 5' RACE reads. Of 700,000 to 800,000 distinct CDR3 sequences in the sample, more than 40% were seen once. The specimen sequenced was blood. Receptors were obtained from a woman aged 55 to 70 in good health.

This clonotype was counted a single time. The chain employs TRBV15 and TRBJ1-6, with 7 bases lining up with TRBD1. CDR1 and CDR2 (germline): LNHNV, YYDKDF (reference sequence). The CDR3 covers 16 residues. Losses at the gene ends were 5 bases for V and 0 bases for J; bases not matched to a gene: 4. As DNA, the CDR3 is TGTGCCACCAGCGCGACAGGGAGCTCCTATAATTCACCCCTCCACTTT. Its translation: CATSATGSSYNSPLHF.

This chain connects TRBV12-3 or TRBV12-4 to TRBJ2-5; tentatively, D is TRBD2 (5 bases). This CDR3 is 14 amino acids long. The V end lost 6 bases, the J end lost 2 bases, and 13 bases lay between the germline ends. The CDR3 loop is CASRTGVVQETQYF. DNA for the CDR3: TGTGCCAGCAGGACCGGGGTAGTTCAAGAGACCCAGTACTTC.

V and J are TRBV4-2 and TRBJ2-5; 9 positions agree with TRBD2. The CDR3 extends over 16 amino acids. The germline gives CDR1 LGHNA, CDR2 YNFKEQ. V gave up 6 bases and J gave up 5 bases; unmatched junction bases: 13. Here the CDR3 reads CASSWGGASGAETQYF. Here the CDR3 DNA reads TGTGCCAGCAGTTGGGGAGGGGCTAGCGGGGCGGAGACCCAGTACTTC.

This chain joins TRBV6-2 or TRBV6-3 and TRBJ2-7; TRBD2 matches at 9 bases. The CDR3 contains 15 residues. V gave up 6 bases and J gave up 7 bases; unmatched junction bases: 13. CDR1 is MNHEY, CDR2 SVGEGT, per germline. The CDR3 loop is CASSPGLARSDEQYF. CDR3 coding DNA: TGTGCCAGCAGCCCCGGACTAGCGAGGAGCGATGAGCAGTACTTC.

About this clonotype itself: An end of the junction differs from the germline gene, which may be a read error. This chain connects TRBV5-5 to TRBJ2-5, with D uncertain. This CDR3 contains 12 residues. In germline, CDR1 is SGHKS, CDR2 YYEKEE (reference sequence). In DNA, the CDR3 is TGTACCAGCAGCTTCTCCGGAGAGACCCAGTACTTC. Translating gives CTSSFSGETQYF.

The rearrangement joins TRBV20-1 to TRBJ2-5; a weak D match, TRBD2 (6 bases). The DNA matches TRBJ2-7 better at its end, which makes the J call doubtful. Germline V gives CDR1 DFQATT, CDR2 SNEGSKA (reference sequence). The CDR3 extends over 15 amino acids. CDR3 amino acids: CSARDPGLLGYEQYF. CDR3 in DNA: TGCAGTGCTAGAGATCCCGGACTACTTGGGTACGAGCAGTACTTC.

This clonotype showed up many times. The genes are TRBV6-6 and TRBJ2-1; D might be TRBD1 (5 bases). V was clipped by 5 bases and J by 9 bases, with 11 bases between them. CDR1 is MNHNY and CDR2 is SVGAGI in the germline V gene (reference sequence). The CDR3 runs 12 residues. The CDR3 is CASSPRDSEQFF. The DNA of the CDR3 is TGTGCCAGCAGTCCCCGTGACAGTGAGCAGTTCTTC.

The CDR3 loop is CASSPLGAEKLFF. The DNA for the CDR3 is TGTGCCAGCAGTCCGCTTGGAGCTGAAAAACTGTTTTTT. J is TRBJ1-4 and V is TRBV6-5; D call uncertain. V shed 5 bases and J shed 7 bases, with 11 bases lying between them. There are 13 residues in the CDR3. Germline assignment: CDR1 MNHEY and CDR2 SVGAGI.

The chain joins TRBV4-2 to TRBJ2-1; no firm D call. The germline V gene has CDR1 LGHNA and CDR2 YNFKEQ. The CDR3 has 16 residues. Trimming took 0 bases from V and 9 from J, leaving 18 bases between them. The CDR3 sequence is CASSQEVGNGGGEQFF. The CDR3 DNA sequence: TGTGCCAGCAGCCAAGAGGTGGGTAACGGCGGCGGTGAGCAGTTCTTC.

The V gene is TRBV6-6, the J gene TRBJ1-5; TRBD1 matches at 10 bases. The CDR3 is 17 amino acids. The ends lost 0 bases at V and 6 bases at J; junction bases unmatched: 8. Germline CDR1 reads MNHNY; CDR2 reads SVGAGI (reference sequence). The CDR3 region has the DNA TGTGCCAGCAGTTACTCCCCGGGACAGGGGTTCGGTCAGCCCCAGCATTTT. It encodes CASSYSPGQGFGQPQHF.

Points on this clonotype: A much more abundant neighbour one base away suggests this may be a read error. The chain couples TRBV12-3 or TRBV12-4 to TRBJ2-7; 8 bases line up with TRBD1. The CDR3 extends over 14 amino acids. The V and J ends lost 6 bases and 5 bases, in that order; junction bases with no gene match: 9. The CDR3 region is CASRLGAGGHEQYF. The CDR3 DNA reads TGTGCCAGCAGACTCGGGGCAGGGGGCCACGAGCAGTACTTC.

A single count supports this clonotype. A much larger clone differs from this one at a single base, so this may be a read error. The genes are TRBV20-1 and TRBJ2-5, with 16 positions matching TRBD2. The CDR3 sequence is 15 residues long. The ends lost 5 bases at V and 2 bases at J; junction bases unmatched: 2. The germline V gene has CDR1 DFQATT and CDR2 SNEGSKA (reference sequence). The CDR3 loop is CSAGTSGGGQETQYF. DNA of the CDR3: TGCAGTGCTGGGACTAGCGGGGGGGGACAAGAGACCCAGTACTTC.

The chain combines TRBV5-1 with TRBJ2-3, with 9 bases lining up with TRBD1. The junction had 5 bases not matched to a gene; V was cut back by 6 bases and J by 6 bases. Germline V lookup: CDR1 SGHRS, CDR2 YFSETQ. The CDR3 consists of 13 residues. The CDR3 DNA is TGCGCCAGCACCATACAGGGGGCCGATACGCAGTATTTT. Translation: CASTIQGADTQYF.

This clonotype is a singleton in its sample. The rearrangement links TRBV11-2 to TRBJ2-5, with TRBD2 matching over 7 bases. The DNA end lines up better with TRBJ2-7; the J call may be wrong. The CDR3 has 13 amino acids. Germline V gene sequence: CDR1 SGHAT, CDR2 FQNNGV. In DNA, the CDR3 is TGTGCCAGCACTCCTAGCGGCCTCTGCGAGCAGTACTTC. Protein product: CASTPSGLCEQYF.

This clonotype was recorded a few times. The chain links TRBV7-2 to TRBJ1-5, with TRBD1 matching over 8 bases. This CDR3 has 13 residues. V shed 9 bases, J shed 5 bases, and the junction held 6 bases outside the gene matches. Germline V gene sequence: CDR1 SGHTA, CDR2 FQGNSA. Written as DNA, the CDR3 is TGTGCCAGTTCGGGACAGGAAGATCAGCCCCAGCATTTT. Amino acids: CASSGQEDQPQHF.

This chain joins TRBV20-1 and TRBJ2-3; 14 nucleotides match TRBD2. V was pared by 5 bases and J by 4 bases, with 8 bases of the junction left unmatched. Germline V lookup: CDR1 DFQATT, CDR2 SNEGSKA (reference sequence). This CDR3 is built from 16 residues. CDR3 coding DNA: TGCAGTGCTGGTCGCGGGGGACTAGCGGGGGCAGATACGCAGTATTTT. Protein: CSAGRGGLAGADTQYF.

This clonotype occurred a few times. This sequence joins TRBV7-9 and TRBJ1-1, with 9 bases aligning to TRBD1. V gave up 5 bases and J gave up 7 bases; unmatched junction bases: 5. This CDR3 has 13 residues. The germline CDR1 and CDR2 sequences are SEHNR and FQNEAQ (reference sequence). The CDR3 is CASSGTGGDEAFF. CDR3 DNA sequence: TGTGCCAGCAGCGGCACAGGGGGCGATGAAGCTTTCTTT.

This clonotype showed up many times. This sequence joins TRBV10-3 and TRBJ2-7; 8 positions match TRBD1. CDR3 length equals 12 residues. The V gene's germline CDR1 is ENHRY and CDR2 SYGVKD. J was trimmed by 2 bases and V by 8 bases; bases with no gene match: 2. The CDR3 DNA is TGTGCCATCGGGACAGGCGCCTACGAGCAGTACTTC. Translated: CAIGTGAYEQYF.